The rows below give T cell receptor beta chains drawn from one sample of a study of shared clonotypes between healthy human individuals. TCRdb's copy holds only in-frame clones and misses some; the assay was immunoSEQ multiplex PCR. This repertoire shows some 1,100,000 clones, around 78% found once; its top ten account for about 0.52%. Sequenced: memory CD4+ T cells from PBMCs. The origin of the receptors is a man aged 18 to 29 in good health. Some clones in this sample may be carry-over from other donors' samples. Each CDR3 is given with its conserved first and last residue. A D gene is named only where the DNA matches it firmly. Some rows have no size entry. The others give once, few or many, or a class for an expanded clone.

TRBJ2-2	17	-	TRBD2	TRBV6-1	CASTVAGAYANTGELFF	TGTGCCAGCACTGTAGCGGGAGCATACGCGAACACCGGGGAGCTGTTTTTT
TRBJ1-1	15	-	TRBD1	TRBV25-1	CASSDRGGAVAEAFF	TGTGCCAGCAGTGATAGAGGGGGCGCCGTGGCTGAAGCTTTCTTT
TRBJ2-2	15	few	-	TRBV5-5	CASSLVDWTTGELFF	TGTGCCAGCAGCTTGGTGGACTGGACCACCGGGGAGCTGTTTTTT
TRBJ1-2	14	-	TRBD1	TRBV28	CASSTFGTVYGYTF	TGTGCCAGCAGTACCTTCGGGACAGTCTATGGCTACACCTTC
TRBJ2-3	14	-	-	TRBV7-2	CASSLSGNTDTQYF	TGTGCCAGCAGCTTATCGGGGAACACAGATACGCAGTATTTT
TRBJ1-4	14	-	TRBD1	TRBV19	CASTRGNGGEKLFF	TGTGCCAGTACCAGGGGGAATGGAGGTGAAAAACTGTTTTTT
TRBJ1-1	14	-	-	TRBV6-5	CASSPFGQNTEAFF	TGTGCCAGCAGTCCCTTTGGGCAGAACACTGAAGCTTTCTTT
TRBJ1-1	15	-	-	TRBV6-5	CASSYSRLRGTEAFF	TGTGCCAGCAGTTACTCGAGGCTCAGAGGGACTGAAGCTTTCTTT
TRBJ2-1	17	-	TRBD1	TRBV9	CASSREGQGAFYNEQFF	TGTGCCAGCAGCCGAGAGGGACAGGGGGCTTTCTACAATGAGCAGTTCTTC
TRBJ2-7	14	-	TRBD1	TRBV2	CASSTQGMGYEQYF	TGTGCCAGCAGTACACAGGGGATGGGCTACGAGCAGTACTTC
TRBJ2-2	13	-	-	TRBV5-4	CAAGAVSTGELFF	TGTGCTGCCGGGGCTGTCAGCACCGGGGAGCTGTTTTTT
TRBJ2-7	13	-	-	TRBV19	CASSIAGAAQQYF	TGTGCCAGTAGTATAGCGGGGGCGGCACAGCAGTACTTC
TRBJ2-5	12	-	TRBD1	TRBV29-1	CSVDRAQETQYF	TGCAGCGTCGACAGGGCTCAAGAGACCCAGTACTTC
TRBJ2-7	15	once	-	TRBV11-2	CASSLGPGSPYEQYF	TGTGCCAGCAGCTTAGGTCCCGGCAGCCCCTACGAGCAGTACTTC
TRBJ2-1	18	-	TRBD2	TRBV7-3	CASSGSTTSGSRGNEQFF	TGTGCCAGCAGCGGCTCCACCACTAGCGGGAGTAGGGGCAATGAGCAGTTCTTC
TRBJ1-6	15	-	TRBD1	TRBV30	CAWSVMGQGNSPLHF	TGTGCCTGGAGTGTAATGGGACAGGGGAATTCACCCCTCCACTTT
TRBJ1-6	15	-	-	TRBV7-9	CASSLERANNSPLHF	TGTGCCAGCAGCTTGGAGAGGGCGAATAATTCACCCCTCCACTTT
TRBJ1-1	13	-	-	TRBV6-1	CASSLGSGTEAFF	TGTGCCAGCAGTCTTGGCAGTGGCACTGAAGCTTTCTTT
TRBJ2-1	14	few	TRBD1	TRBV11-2	CASSPGQGAIWQFF	TGTGCCAGCAGCCCCGGACAGGGGGCGATTTGGCAGTTCTTC
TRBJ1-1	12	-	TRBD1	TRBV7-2	CASSSQGAEAFF	TGTGCCAGCAGCTCACAGGGGGCGGAAGCTTTCTTT
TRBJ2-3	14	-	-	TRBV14	CASSQASSTDTQYF	TGTGCCAGCAGCCAAGCCAGTAGCACAGATACGCAGTATTTT
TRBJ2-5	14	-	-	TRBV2	CASLGRSRDETQYF	TGTGCCAGCCTGGGGCGGAGTAGAGATGAGACCCAGTACTTC
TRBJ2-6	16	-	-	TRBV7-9	CASSLAPGSGANVLTF	TGTGCCAGCAGCTTAGCGCCGGGGTCTGGGGCCAACGTCCTGACTTTC
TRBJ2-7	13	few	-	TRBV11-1	CASSLGGGDNQYF	TGTGCCAGCAGCTTAGGGGGTGGCGACAACCAGTACTTC
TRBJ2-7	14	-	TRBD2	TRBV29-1	CSVEGREGANEQYF	TGCAGCGTTGAGGGGCGGGAGGGAGCCAACGAGCAGTACTTC
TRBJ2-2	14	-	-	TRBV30	CASAVHLGTGELFF	TGTGCCTCCGCGGTCCACTTGGGCACCGGGGAGCTGTTTTTT
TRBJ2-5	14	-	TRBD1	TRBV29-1	CSVGVGQGRETQYF	TGCAGCGTTGGGGTGGGACAGGGAAGGGAGACCCAGTACTTC
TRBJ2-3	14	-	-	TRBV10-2	CASSDAGSTDTQYF	TGCGCCAGCAGTGACGCGGGATCCACAGATACGCAGTATTTT
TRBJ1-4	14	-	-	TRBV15	CATSRGQLNEKLFF	TGTGCCACCAGCAGAGGACAGCTTAATGAAAAACTGTTTTTT
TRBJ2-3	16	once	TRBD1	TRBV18	CASSPLDRGSTDTQYF	TGTGCCAGCTCACCCCTGGACAGGGGAAGCACAGATACGCAGTATTTT
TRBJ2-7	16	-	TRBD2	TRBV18	CASSLWTSGGVNEQYF	TGTGCCAGCTCATTATGGACTAGCGGGGGAGTCAACGAGCAGTACTTC
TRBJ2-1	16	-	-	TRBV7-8	CAGGVAAQRGVNEQFF	TGTGCCGGCGGAGTAGCGGCACAAAGAGGGGTCAATGAGCAGTTCTTC
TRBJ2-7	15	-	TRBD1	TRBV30	CAWSTPRTGIYEQYF	TGTGCCTGGAGTACACCCCGGACAGGGATATACGAGCAGTACTTC
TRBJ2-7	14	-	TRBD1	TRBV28	CASSQTGGIYEQYF	TGTGCCAGCAGCCAAACAGGGGGGATTTACGAGCAGTACTTC
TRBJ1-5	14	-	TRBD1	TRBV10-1	CASNQGAPNQPQHF	TGCGCCAGCAACCAGGGGGCCCCCAATCAGCCCCAGCATTTT
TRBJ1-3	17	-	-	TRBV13	CASSRPQGPLGGNTIYF	TGTGCCAGCAGCCGTCCTCAGGGACCCCTCGGTGGAAACACCATATATTTT
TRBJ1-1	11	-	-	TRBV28	CASGQNTEAFF	TGTGCCAGCGGTCAGAACACTGAAGCTTTCTTT